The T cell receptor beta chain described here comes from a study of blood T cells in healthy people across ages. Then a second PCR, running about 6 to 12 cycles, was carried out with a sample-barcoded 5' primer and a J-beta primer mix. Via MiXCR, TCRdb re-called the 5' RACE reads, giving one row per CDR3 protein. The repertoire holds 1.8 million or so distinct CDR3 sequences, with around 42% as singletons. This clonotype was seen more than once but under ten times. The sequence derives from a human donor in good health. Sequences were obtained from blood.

Here the CDR3 reads CASSQRTGCYEQYF. The CDR3 bases are TGCGCCAGCAGCCAGAGGACAGGGTGCTACGAGCAGTACTTC. The chain is built from TRBV4-1 and TRBJ2-7; 8 bases fit TRBD1. The V gene end was trimmed by 3 bases and the J gene end by 3 bases; junction bases not matched to a gene: 4. The germline CDR1 and CDR2 sequences are MGHRA and YSYEKL. The CDR3 length is 14 residues.